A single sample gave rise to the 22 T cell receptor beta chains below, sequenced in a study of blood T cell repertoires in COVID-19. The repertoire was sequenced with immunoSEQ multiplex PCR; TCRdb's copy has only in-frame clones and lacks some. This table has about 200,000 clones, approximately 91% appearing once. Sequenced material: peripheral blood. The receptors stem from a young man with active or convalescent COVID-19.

As DNA, the CDR3 is TGTGCCAGCAGCTCCGGACAGGGGACAGATACGCAGTATTTT. Translating gives CASSSGQGTDTQYF. The chain uses TRBV5-6 and TRBJ2-3; 9 bases fit TRBD1. The CDR3 runs 14 residues. The germline V gene encodes CDR1 SGHDT and CDR2 YYEEEE. The junction had 2 bases not matched to a gene; V was cut back by 3 bases and J by 3 bases.

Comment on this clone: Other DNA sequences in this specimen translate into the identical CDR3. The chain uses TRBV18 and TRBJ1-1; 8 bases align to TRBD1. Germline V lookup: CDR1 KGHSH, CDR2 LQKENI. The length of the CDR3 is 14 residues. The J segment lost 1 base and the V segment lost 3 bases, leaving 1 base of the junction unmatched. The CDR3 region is CASSPDRGNTEAFF. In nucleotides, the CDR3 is TGTGCCAGCTCACCCGACAGGGGGAACACTGAAGCTTTCTTT. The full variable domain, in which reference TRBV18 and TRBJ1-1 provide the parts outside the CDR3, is NAGVMQNPRHLVRRRGQEARLRCSPMKGHSHVYWYRQLPEEGLKFMVYLQKENIIDESGMPKERFSAEFPKEGPSILRIQQVVRGDSAAYFCASSPDRGNTEAFFGQGTRLTVV.

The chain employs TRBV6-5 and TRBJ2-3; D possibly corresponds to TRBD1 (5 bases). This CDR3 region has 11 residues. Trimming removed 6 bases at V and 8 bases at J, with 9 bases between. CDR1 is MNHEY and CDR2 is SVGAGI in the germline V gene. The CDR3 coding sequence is TGTGCCAGCAGCACTCAGGGTACGCAGTATTTT. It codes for CASSTQGTQYF.

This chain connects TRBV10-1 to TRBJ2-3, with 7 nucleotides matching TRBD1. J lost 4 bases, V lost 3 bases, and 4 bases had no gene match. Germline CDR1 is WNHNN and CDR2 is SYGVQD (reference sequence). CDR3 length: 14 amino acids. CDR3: CASSDRGTADTQYF. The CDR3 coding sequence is TGCGCCAGCAGTGACAGGGGGACGGCAGATACGCAGTATTTT.

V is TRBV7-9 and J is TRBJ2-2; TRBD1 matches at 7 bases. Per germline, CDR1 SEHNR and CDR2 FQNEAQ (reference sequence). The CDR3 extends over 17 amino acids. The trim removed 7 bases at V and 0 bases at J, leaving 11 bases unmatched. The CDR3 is CASIGQAKNPNTGELFF. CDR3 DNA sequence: TGTGCCAGCATTGGACAGGCTAAAAATCCGAACACCGGGGAGCTGTTTTTT.

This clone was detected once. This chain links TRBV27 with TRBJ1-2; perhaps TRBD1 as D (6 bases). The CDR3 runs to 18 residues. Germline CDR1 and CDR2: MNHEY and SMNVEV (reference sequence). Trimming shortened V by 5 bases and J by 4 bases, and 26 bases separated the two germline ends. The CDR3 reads CASSIRPGQSGLPYGYTF. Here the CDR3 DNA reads TGTGCCAGCAGTATAAGGCCCGGACAGTCGGGGTTACCCTATGGCTACACCTTC.

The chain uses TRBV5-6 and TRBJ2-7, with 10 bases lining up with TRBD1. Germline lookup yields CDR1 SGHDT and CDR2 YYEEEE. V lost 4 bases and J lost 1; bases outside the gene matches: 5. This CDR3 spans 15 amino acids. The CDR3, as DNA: TGTGCCAGCAGCGCCAGACAGGGGGCTTCCTACGAGCAGTACTTC. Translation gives CASSARQGASYEQYF.

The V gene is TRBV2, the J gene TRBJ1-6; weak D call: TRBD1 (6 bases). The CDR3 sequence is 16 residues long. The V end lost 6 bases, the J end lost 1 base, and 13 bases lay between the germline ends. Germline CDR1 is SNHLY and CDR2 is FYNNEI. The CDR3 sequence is CASSFTDRSYNSPLHF. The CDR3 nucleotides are TGTGCCAGCAGCTTCACTGACAGGTCCTATAATTCACCCCTCCACTTT.

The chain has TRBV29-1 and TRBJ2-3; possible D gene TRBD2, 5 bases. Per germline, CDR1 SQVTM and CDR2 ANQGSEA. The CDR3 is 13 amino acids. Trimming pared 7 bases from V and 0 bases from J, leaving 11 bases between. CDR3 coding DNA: TGCAGCGCTCTTAGCGTTAGCACAGATACGCAGTATTTT. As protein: CSALSVSTDTQYF.

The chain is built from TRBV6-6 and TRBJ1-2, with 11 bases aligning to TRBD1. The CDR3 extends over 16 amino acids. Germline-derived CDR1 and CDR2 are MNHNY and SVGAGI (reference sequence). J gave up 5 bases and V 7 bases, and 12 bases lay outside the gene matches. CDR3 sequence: CASTPVRDRGLYGYTF. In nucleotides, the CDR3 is TGTGCCAGCACTCCAGTTCGGGACAGGGGGTTATATGGCTACACCTTC.

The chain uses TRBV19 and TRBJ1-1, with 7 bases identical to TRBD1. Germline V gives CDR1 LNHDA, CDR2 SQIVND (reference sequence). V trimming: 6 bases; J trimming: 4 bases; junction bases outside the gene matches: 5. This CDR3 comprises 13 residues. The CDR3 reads CASSTTGTTEAFF. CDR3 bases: TGTGCCAGTAGCACGACAGGGACCACTGAAGCTTTCTTT.

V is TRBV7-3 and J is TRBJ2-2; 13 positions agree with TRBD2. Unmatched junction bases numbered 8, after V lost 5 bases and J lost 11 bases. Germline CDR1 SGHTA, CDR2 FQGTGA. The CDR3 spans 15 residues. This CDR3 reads CASSPRTSGRHELFF. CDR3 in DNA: TGTGCCAGCAGCCCCCGGACTAGCGGGAGACACGAGCTGTTTTTT.

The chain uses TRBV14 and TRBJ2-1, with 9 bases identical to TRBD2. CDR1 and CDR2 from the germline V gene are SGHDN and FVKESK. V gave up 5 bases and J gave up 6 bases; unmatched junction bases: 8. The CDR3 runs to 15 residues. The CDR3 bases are TGTGCCAGCAGCGCAAGCGGGGGGCGATTCAATGAGCAGTTCTTC. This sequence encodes CASSASGGRFNEQFF.

For the CDR3, the DNA is TGTGCCAGCTCCCCAGATAACTATGGCTACACCTTC. Translating gives CASSPDNYGYTF. The gene calls are TRBV25-1 and TRBJ1-2; no reliable D call. Germline V lookup: CDR1 MGHDK, CDR2 SYGVNS. V was clipped by 8 bases and J by 1 base, with 8 bases between them. The CDR3 has 12 residues.

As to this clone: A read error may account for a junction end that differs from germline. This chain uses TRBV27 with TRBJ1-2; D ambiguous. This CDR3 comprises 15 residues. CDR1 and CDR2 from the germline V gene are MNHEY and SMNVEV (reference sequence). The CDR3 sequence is CASSLSVFSKYGYTF. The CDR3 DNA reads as TGTGCCAGCAGTCTGTCGGTATTTTCTAAGTATGGCTACACCTTC.

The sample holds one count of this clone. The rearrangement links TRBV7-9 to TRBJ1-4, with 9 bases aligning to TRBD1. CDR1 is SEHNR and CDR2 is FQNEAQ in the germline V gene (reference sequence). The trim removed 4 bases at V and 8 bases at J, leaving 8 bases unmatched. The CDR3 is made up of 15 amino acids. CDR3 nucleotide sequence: TGTGCCAGCAGCTGGGGACAGGGTGAGACGGAAAAACTGTTTTTT. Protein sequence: CASSWGQGETEKLFF.

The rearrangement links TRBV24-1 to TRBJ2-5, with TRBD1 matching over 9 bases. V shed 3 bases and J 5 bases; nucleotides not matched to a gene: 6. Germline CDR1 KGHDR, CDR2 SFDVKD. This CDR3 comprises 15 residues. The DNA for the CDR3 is TGTGCCACCAGTGATCCTACAGGGGGCCGGGAGACCCAGTACTTC. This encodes CATSDPTGGRETQYF.

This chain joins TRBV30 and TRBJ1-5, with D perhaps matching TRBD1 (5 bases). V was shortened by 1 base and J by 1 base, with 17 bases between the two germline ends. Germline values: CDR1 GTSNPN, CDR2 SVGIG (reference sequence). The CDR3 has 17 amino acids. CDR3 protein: CAWSDSQGRGSNQPQHF. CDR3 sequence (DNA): TGTGCCTGGAGTGACAGCCAGGGCCGGGGGAGCAATCAGCCCCAGCATTTT.

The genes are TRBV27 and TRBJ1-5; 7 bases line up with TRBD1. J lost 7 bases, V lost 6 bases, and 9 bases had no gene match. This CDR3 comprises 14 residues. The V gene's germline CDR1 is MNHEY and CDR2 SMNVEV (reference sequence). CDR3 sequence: CASRYTGDGQPQHF. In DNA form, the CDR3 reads TGTGCCAGCAGGTATACAGGGGATGGACAGCCCCAGCATTTT.

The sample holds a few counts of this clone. CDR3 protein: CASSRTRDSAQTQYF. The CDR3 DNA follows: TGTGCCAGCAGCCGAACCCGGGACTCTGCGCAGACCCAGTACTTC. The chain links TRBV3-1 (or the pseudogene TRBV3-2) to TRBJ2-5; possible D gene TRBD2, 6 bases. Trimming removed 4 bases from V and 6 bases from J, with 18 bases in between. This CDR3 region has 15 residues. Germline values: CDR1 LGHDT, CDR2 YNNKEL (reference sequence).

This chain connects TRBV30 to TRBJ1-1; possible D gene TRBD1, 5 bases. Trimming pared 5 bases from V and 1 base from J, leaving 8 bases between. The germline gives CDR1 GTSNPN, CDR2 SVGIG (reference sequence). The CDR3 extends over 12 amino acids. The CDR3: CAWAGGNTEAFF. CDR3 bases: TGTGCCTGGGCCGGGGGGAACACTGAAGCTTTCTTT.

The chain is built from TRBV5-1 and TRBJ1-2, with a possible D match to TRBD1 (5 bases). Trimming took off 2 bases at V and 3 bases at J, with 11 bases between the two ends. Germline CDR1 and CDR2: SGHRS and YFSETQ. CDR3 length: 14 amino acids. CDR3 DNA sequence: TGCGCCAGCAGCTTTGACAGAGGCGACTATGGCTACACCTTC. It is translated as CASSFDRGDYGYTF.